The 5 T cell receptor beta chains presented below share a single source sample, sequenced in a study of OX40 agonist ivuxolimab in advanced cancers. The assay was immunoSEQ multiplex PCR, and TCRdb's table has in-frame clones only and misses some. The sample lists about 40,000 clones; approximately 81% were seen once. The specimen comprised CD4+ or CD8+ T cells sorted from blood, sampled in a trial of the OX40 agonist ivuxolimab. These TCRs come from an adult with an advanced solid tumor such as melanoma, head and neck, liver or kidney cancer.

The chain carries TRBV4-3 and TRBJ2-7; 8 bases line up with TRBD1. V lost 1 base to trimming and J lost 2 bases; unmatched junction nucleotides: 7. This CDR3 is built from 16 residues. CDR1 LGHNA and CDR2 YSLEER come from the germline V gene. The CDR3, as DNA: TGCGCCAGCAGCCAAGGTCAGGACAGGGCCCCCTACGAGCAGTACTTC. Its protein product is CASSQGQDRAPYEQYF.

CDR3 nucleotide sequence: TGTGCCTTGGTTGACAGGGACTCCTACGAGCAGTACTTC. This gives the protein CALVDRDSYEQYF. V gene TRBV7-9 combines with J gene TRBJ2-7, with TRBD1 matching 7 bases. The CDR3 sequence is 13 residues long. With V trimmed by 11 bases and J by 0 bases, 7 bases remained unmatched. Germline CDR1 SEHNR, CDR2 FQNEAQ (reference sequence).

The rearrangement uses TRBV9 and TRBJ2-5, with 8 nucleotides matching TRBD2. V trimming: 3 bases; J trimming: 3 bases; junction bases outside the gene matches: 7. This CDR3 has 15 amino acids. Germline CDR1 SGDLS, CDR2 YYNGEE. The CDR3 sequence: CASSGHGGAEETQYF. In DNA, the CDR3 is TGTGCCAGCAGCGGTCACGGGGGGGCGGAAGAGACCCAGTACTTC.

This chain joins TRBV19 and TRBJ2-7; a possible D gene is TRBD1 (6 bases). V lost 3 bases to trimming and J lost 0 bases, with 12 bases between them. The germline V gene has CDR1 LNHDA and CDR2 SQIVND (reference sequence). The CDR3 consists of 15 residues. CDR3 DNA: TGTGCCAGTAGTATTGCAGGGGTGAGCTCCTACGAGCAGTACTTC. Amino acid sequence: CASSIAGVSSYEQYF. Using reference TRBV19 and TRBJ2-7 for the parts outside the CDR3, the full variable domain is DGGITQSPKYLFRKEGQNVTLSCEQNLNHDAMYWYRQDPGQGLRLIYYSQIVNDFQKGDIAEGYSVSREKKESFPLTVTSAQKNPTAFYLCASSIAGVSSYEQYFGPGTRLTVT.

This clone has a handful of counts. V usage is TRBV7-2 and J usage is TRBJ1-1; D is unresolved. Looked up from germline, CDR1 is SGHTA and CDR2 is FQGNSA. The CDR3 covers 14 residues. Trimming took off 0 bases at V and 1 base at J, with 6 bases between the two ends. CDR3: CASSLARGNTEAFF. DNA for the CDR3: TGTGCCAGCAGCTTAGCGCGGGGGAACACTGAAGCTTTCTTT.